These T cell receptor beta chains were read from a single sample in a study of cytomegalovirus exposure and HLA in healthy donors. The method was immunoSEQ multiplex PCR; TCRdb's version includes in-frame clones alone and lacks a portion of them. The data show 110,000 or so clones, roughly three quarters seen once. Sequencing used PBMCs. These receptors all come from a woman aged 40 to 50 in good health and CMV-seropositive. CDR3s include the opening cysteine and the closing phenylalanine or tryptophan. The order of the fields is V gene, J gene, D gene, clone size, CDR3 protein, CDR3 DNA. D genes are given only for firm matches. The listing skips clone size in some rows; elsewhere it reads once, few, many or a size class.

TRBV7-2,TRBJ2-1,-,-,CASSLRGGAGGEQFF,TGTGCCAGCAGCTTACGAGGGGGGGCCGGTGGTGAGCAGTTCTTC
TRBV6-6,TRBJ2-5,-,-,CASSYIGRETQYF,TGTGCCAGCAGTTACATAGGGAGAGAGACCCAGTACTTC
TRBV6-5,TRBJ1-5,TRBD1,-,CASSFGTGMNQPQHF,TGTGCCAGCAGTTTTGGGACAGGGATGAATCAGCCCCAGCATTTT
TRBV10-3,TRBJ2-7,-,-,CAISEFETAYEQYF,TGTGCCATCAGTGAGTTTGAGACAGCCTACGAGCAGTACTTC
TRBV5-4,TRBJ1-1,TRBD1,-,CASSLGQGGRVGAFF,TGTGCCAGCAGCTTAGGACAGGGTGGAAGGGTAGGGGCTTTCTTT
TRBV30,TRBJ2-7,TRBD2,-,CAWSVLGKVASGSYEQYF,TGTGCCTGGAGTGTATTAGGCAAGGTGGCTAGCGGATCCTACGAGCAGTACTTC
TRBV4-1,TRBJ1-2,TRBD1,-,CASSHTGQGRNYGYTF,TGCGCCAGCAGCCATACTGGACAGGGGCGGAACTATGGCTACACCTTC
TRBV6-5,TRBJ2-1,-,-,CASSYFLGGHEQFF,TGTGCCAGCAGTTATTTTCTTGGGGGCCATGAGCAGTTCTTC
TRBV7-2,TRBJ2-7,TRBD2,-,CASSFRTSGGFSYEQYF,TGTGCCAGCAGCTTCCGGACTAGCGGGGGGTTTTCCTACGAGCAGTACTTC
TRBV5-4,TRBJ2-7,-,-,CASSLETEHLQYF,TGTGCCAGCAGCTTGGAGACAGAGCATTTACAGTACTTC
TRBV19,TRBJ1-3,TRBD1,-,CASSTTGGNTIYF,TGTGCCAGTAGTACGACAGGGGGAAACACCATATATTTT
TRBV10-2,TRBJ2-3,TRBD2,-,CASRDTSGGPGLYTQYF,TGCGCCAGCAGAGATACTAGCGGGGGGCCCGGATTATATACGCAGTATTTT
TRBV6-1,TRBJ2-1,-,-,CASSEALKAGSYNEQFF,TGTGCCAGCAGTGAAGCCCTTAAGGCGGGGTCCTACAATGAGCAGTTCTTC
TRBV4-1,TRBJ1-5,-,-,CASSQLKGAVSNQPQHF,TGCGCCAGCAGCCAACTAAAAGGGGCAGTTAGCAATCAGCCCCAGCATTTT
TRBV5-1,TRBJ2-3,-,-,CASSPGVGGTDTQYF,TGCGCCAGCAGCCCAGGAGTGGGAGGCACAGATACGCAGTATTTT
TRBV5-1,TRBJ2-3,TRBD2,-,CASSPGTSGTDTQYF,TGCGCCAGCAGCCCCGGGACTAGCGGCACAGATACGCAGTATTTT
TRBV5-1,TRBJ1-2,TRBD1,-,CASSPTGGPTDYGYTF,TGCGCCAGCAGCCCCACAGGGGGCCCCACAGACTATGGCTACACCTTC
TRBV10-3,TRBJ2-3,-,-,CAISPRGITDTQYF,TGTGCCATCAGTCCCCGGGGAATCACAGATACGCAGTATTTT
TRBV5-1,TRBJ2-2,-,-,CASSLEGGAGELFF,TGCGCCAGCAGCCTCGAGGGTGGGGCCGGGGAGCTGTTTTTT
TRBV30,TRBJ2-1,-,few,CAWSPFSSYNEQFF,TGTGCCTGGAGTCCTTTTAGCTCCTACAATGAGCAGTTCTTC
TRBV6-5,TRBJ2-7,TRBD1,-,CASSSRTGPYEQYF,TGTGCCAGCAGTTCCAGGACAGGGCCCTACGAGCAGTACTTC